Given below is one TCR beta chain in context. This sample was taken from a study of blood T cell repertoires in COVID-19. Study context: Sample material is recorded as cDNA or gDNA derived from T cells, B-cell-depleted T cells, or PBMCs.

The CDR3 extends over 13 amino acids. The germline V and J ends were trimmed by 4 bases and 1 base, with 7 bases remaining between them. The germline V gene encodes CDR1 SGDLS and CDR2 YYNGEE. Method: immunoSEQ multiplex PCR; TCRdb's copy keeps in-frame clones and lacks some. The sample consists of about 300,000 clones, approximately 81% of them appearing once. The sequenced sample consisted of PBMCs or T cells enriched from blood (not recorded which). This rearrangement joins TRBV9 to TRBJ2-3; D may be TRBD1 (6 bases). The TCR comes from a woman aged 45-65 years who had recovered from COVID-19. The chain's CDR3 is CASSRQGTDTQYF. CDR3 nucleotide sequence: TGTGCCAGCAGCCGACAGGGCACAGATACGCAGTATTTT.